This T cell receptor beta chain was sequenced during a study of control samples from healthy donors and cancer patients. The ends lost 3 bases at V and 9 bases at J; junction bases unmatched: 5. The CDR3 totals 13 residues. The data were produced by immunoSEQ multiplex PCR, yet TCRdb's version contains in-frame clones alone and is incomplete. The sample records about 94,000 clones, 90% being singletons. The J gene is TRBJ2-1, the V gene TRBV12-3 or TRBV12-4, with TRBD1 identical over 7 bases. Sequencing was carried out using blood. The origin of this receptor is a woman aged 18-30 years in good health. DNA for the CDR3: TGTGCCAGCAGTTTTAAGGGGGCTGGTGAGCAGTTCTTC. Protein sequence: CASSFKGAGEQFF.